This T cell receptor beta chain was sequenced for a study of cytomegalovirus exposure and HLA in healthy donors. Across the study: From roughly 180 million T cells, an earlier analysis saw approximately 110 million unique TCR beta sequences. Study-level findings and limits: Later analysis demonstrated an association between a missense DCLRE1C variant and TCR beta V- and J-gene trimming. When analyzed later, the rates of TCR association showed variation by HLA locus, with DRB1 the most and HLA-C the fewest.

Trimming took off 4 bases at V and 1 base at J, with 10 bases between the two ends. The CDR3 consists of 15 residues. Germline V lookup: CDR1 MNHEY, CDR2 SMNVEV (reference sequence). Primers for the PCR totalled 60 Vbeta and 13 Jbeta. The method was immunoSEQ multiplex PCR; TCRdb's version includes in-frame clones alone and lacks a portion of them. The table has roughly 150,000 clones, almost 85% seen once. With regard to this clone: Its target is not known.

This clonotype was obtained from a man aged 25 to 40 in good health and CMV-seropositive. V and J are TRBV27 and TRBJ2-2; TRBD1 might be the D (5 bases). Sequencing input: PBMCs. The CDR3, as DNA: TGTGCCAGCAGTTCACCAGGGTGGAACACCGGGGAGCTGTTTTTT. Translation: CASSSPGWNTGELFF.